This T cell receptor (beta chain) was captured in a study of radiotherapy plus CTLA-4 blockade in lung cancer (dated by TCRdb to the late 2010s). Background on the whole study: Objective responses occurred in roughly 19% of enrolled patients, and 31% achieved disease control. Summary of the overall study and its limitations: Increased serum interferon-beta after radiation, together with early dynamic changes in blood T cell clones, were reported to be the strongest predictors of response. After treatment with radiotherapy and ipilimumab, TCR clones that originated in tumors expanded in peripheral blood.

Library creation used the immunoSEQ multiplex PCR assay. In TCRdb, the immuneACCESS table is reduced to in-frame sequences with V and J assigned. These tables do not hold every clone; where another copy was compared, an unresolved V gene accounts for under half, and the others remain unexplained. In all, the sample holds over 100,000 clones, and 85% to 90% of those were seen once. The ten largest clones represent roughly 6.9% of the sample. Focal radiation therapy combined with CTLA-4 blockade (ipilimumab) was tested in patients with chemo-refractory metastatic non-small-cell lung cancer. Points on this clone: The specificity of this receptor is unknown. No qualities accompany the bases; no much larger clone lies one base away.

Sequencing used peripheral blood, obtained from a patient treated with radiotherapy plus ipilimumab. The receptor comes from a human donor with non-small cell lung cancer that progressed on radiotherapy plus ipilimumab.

The DNA reads TGCGCCAGCAGCCGAGCACAGCAGAACACTGAAGCTTTCTTT. Protein translation: CASSRAQQNTEAFF. The chain uses TRBV5-1 and TRBJ1-1; too little of a D gene remains to name it. The CDR3 covers 14 residues, taking in both the cysteine and the phenylalanine. Only the CDR3 DNA is retained, 42 bases long and in frame from the first base. V sheds 4 bases and J sheds 1 base, leaving 11 bases between their ends. The germline V gene gives CDR1 as SGHRS and CDR2 as YFSETQ.